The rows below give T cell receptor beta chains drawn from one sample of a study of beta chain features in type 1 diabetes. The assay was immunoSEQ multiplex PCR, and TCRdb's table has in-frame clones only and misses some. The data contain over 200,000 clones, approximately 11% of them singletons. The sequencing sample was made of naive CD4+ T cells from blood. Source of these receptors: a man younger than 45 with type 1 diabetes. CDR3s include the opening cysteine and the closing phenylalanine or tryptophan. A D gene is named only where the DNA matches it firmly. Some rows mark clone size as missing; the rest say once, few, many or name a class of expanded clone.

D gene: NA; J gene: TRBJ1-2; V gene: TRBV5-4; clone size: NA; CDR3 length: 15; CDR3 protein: CASSAAGGTNYGYTF; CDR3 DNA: TGTGCCAGCAGCGCCGCTGGGGGGACTAACTATGGCTACACCTTC
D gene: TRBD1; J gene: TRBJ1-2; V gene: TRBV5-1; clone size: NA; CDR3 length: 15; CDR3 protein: CASRIQGAEDYGYTF; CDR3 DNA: TGCGCCAGCAGAATACAGGGGGCGGAGGACTATGGCTACACCTTC
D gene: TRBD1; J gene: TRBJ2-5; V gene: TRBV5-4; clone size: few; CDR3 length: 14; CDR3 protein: CASRLTGGGETQYF; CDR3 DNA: TGTGCCAGCAGGCTGACAGGGGGAGGAGAGACCCAGTACTTC
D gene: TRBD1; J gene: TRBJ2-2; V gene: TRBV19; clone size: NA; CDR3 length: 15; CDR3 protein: CASSHRQGFTGELFF; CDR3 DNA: TGTGCCAGTAGTCACCGACAGGGGTTCACCGGGGAGCTGTTTTTT
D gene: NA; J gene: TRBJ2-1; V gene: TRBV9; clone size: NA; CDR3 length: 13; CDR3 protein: CASSALLGDEQFF; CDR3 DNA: TGTGCCAGCAGCGCCCTCCTCGGGGATGAGCAGTTCTTC
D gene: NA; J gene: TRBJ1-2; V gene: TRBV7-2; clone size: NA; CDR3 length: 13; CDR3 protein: CASSLVQNYGYTF; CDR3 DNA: TGTGCCAGCAGCTTAGTACAGAACTATGGCTACACCTTC
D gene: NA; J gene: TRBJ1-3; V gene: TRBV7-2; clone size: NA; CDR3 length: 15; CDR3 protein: CASSPLVRIGNTIYF; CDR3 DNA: TGTGCCAGCAGCCCCCTTGTGCGAATTGGAAACACCATATATTTT
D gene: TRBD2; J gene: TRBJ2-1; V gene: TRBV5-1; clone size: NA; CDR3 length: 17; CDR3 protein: CASSWGQTSGGANEQFF; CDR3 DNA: TGCGCCAGCAGCTGGGGGCAGACTAGCGGGGGGGCCAATGAGCAGTTCTTC
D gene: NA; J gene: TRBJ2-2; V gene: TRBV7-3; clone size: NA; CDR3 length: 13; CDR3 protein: CASSPGWTGELFF; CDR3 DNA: TGTGCCAGCAGTCCAGGATGGACCGGGGAGCTGTTTTTT
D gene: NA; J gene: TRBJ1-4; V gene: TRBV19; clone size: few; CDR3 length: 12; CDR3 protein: CAPLETNEKLFF; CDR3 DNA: TGTGCCCCTTTAGAGACTAATGAAAAACTGTTTTTT
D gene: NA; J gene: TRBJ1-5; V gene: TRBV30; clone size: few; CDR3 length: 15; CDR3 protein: CAWSHGENSNQPQHF; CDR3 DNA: TGTGCCTGGAGTCACGGGGAGAATAGCAATCAGCCCCAGCATTTT
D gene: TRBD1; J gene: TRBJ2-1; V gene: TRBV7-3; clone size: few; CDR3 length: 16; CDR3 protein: CASSLGGTGVFNEQFF; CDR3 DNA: TGTGCCAGCAGCTTAGGTGGGACAGGGGTCTTCAATGAGCAGTTCTTC
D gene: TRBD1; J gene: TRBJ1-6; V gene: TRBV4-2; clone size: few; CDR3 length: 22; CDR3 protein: CASSQEGSGQGDAGTPDSPLHF; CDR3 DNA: TGTGCCAGCAGCCAAGAAGGTTCGGGGCAGGGGGATGCGGGGACTCCCGATTCACCCCTCCACTTT
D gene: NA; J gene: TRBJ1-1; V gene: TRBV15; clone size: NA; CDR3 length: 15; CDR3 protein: CATSRVGQENTEAFF; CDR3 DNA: TGTGCCACCAGCAGAGTTGGGCAGGAGAACACTGAAGCTTTCTTT
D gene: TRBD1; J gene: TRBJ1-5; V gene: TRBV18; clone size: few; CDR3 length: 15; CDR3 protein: CASSQGQGIGQPQHF; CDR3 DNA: TGTGCCAGCTCCCAAGGACAGGGGATCGGCCAGCCCCAGCATTTT
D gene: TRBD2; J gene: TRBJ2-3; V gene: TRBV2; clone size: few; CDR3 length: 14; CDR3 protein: CASRWRGGTDTQYF; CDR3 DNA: TGTGCCAGCAGATGGCGGGGGGGCACAGATACGCAGTATTTT
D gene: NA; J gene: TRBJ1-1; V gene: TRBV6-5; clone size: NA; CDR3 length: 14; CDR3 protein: CASSSTGRNTEAFF; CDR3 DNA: TGTGCCAGCAGTTCGACAGGAAGAAACACTGAAGCTTTCTTT
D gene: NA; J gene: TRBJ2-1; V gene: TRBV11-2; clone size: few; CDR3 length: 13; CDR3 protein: CASSLGRGSEQFF; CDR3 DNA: TGTGCCAGCAGCTTGGGGAGGGGGAGTGAGCAGTTCTTC
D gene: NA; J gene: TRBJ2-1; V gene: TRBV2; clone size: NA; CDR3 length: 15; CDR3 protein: CASSEGASANNEQFF; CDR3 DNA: TGTGCCAGCAGTGAAGGGGCTAGCGCTAACAATGAGCAGTTCTTC
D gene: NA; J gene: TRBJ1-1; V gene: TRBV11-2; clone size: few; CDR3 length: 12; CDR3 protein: CASSLVAGEAFF; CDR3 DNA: TGTGCCAGCAGCTTAGTGGCAGGGGAAGCTTTCTTT
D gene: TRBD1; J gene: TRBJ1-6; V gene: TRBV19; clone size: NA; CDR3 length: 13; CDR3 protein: CASSGDRGSPLHF; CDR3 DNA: TGTGCCAGTAGCGGGGACAGGGGCTCACCCCTCCACTTT
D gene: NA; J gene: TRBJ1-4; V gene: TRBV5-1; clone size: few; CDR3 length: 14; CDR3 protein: CASSQDGGHEKLFF; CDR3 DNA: TGCGCCAGCAGCCAGGACGGAGGACATGAAAAACTGTTTTTT
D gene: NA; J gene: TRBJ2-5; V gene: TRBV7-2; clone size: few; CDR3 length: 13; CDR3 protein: CASSQDSRFTQYF; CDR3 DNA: TGTGCCAGCAGCCAAGACAGCCGGTTCACACAGTACTTC
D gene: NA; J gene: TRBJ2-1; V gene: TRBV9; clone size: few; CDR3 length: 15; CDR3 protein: CASSVAPNPGGEQFF; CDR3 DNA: TGTGCCAGCAGCGTAGCCCCGAACCCCGGGGGTGAGCAGTTCTTC
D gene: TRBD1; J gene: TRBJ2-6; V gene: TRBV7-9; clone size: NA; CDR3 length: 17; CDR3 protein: CASIQDRFYSGANVLTF; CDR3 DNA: TGTGCCAGCATCCAGGACAGGTTTTACTCTGGGGCCAACGTCCTGACTTTC
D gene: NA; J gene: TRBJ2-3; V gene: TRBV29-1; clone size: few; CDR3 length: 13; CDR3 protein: CSVESPGTDTQYF; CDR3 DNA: TGCAGCGTTGAGAGCCCAGGGACAGATACGCAGTATTTT
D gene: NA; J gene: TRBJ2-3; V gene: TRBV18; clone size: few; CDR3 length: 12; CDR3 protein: CASSPETDTQYF; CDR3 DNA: TGTGCCAGCTCACCTGAGACAGATACGCAGTATTTT
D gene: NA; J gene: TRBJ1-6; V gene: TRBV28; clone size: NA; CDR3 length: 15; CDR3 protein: CASSLPKSQNSPLHF; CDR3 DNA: TGTGCCAGCAGTTTACCCAAAAGTCAGAATTCACCCCTCCACTTT
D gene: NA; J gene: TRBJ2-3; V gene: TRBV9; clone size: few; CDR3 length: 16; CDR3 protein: CASSVEDQGGTDTQYF; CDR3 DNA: TGTGCCAGCAGCGTAGAGGACCAAGGGGGCACAGATACGCAGTATTTT
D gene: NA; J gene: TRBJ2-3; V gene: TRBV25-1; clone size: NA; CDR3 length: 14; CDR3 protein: CASSLQGNTDTQYF; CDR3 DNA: TGTGCCAGCAGCCTACAGGGCAATACAGATACGCAGTATTTT
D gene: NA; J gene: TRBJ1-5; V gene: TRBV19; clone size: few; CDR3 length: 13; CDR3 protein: CASSMGRYQPQHF; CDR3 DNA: TGTGCCAGTAGTATGGGCCGCTATCAGCCCCAGCATTTT
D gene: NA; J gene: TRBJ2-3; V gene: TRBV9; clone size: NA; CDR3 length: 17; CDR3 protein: CASSVGIPGWGTDTQYF; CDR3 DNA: TGTGCCAGCAGCGTTGGTATCCCGGGGTGGGGCACAGATACGCAGTATTTT
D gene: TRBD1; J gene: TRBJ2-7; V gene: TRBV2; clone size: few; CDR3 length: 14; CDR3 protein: CASRPRGLRNEQYF; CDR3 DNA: TGTGCCTCCCGGCCCAGGGGGCTTCGGAACGAGCAGTACTTC
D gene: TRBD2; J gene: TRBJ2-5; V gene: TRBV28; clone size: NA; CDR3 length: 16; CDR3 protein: CASRPVRAGGQETQYF; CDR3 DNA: TGTGCCAGCAGGCCCGTACGAGCGGGGGGTCAAGAGACCCAGTACTTC
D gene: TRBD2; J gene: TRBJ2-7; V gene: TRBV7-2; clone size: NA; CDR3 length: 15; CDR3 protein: CASSLDPGRAYEQYF; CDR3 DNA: TGTGCCAGCAGCTTAGATCCAGGGAGGGCCTACGAGCAGTACTTC
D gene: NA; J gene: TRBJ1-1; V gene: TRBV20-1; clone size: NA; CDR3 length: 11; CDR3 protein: CSARDDSEAFF; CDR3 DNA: TGCAGTGCTAGAGACGACAGTGAAGCTTTCTTT
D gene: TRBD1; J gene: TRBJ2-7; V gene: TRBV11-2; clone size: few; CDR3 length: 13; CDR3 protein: CASSRDRGHEQYF; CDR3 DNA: TGTGCCAGCAGCCGTGACAGGGGACACGAGCAGTACTTC
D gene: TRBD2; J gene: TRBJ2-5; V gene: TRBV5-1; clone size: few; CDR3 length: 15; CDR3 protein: CASSPYGGGEETQYF; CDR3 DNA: TGCGCCAGCAGCCCCTACGGGGGGGGTGAGGAGACCCAGTACTTC
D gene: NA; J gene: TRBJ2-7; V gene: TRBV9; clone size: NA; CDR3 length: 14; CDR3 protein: CASSATEASYEQYF; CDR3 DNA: TGTGCCAGCAGCGCAACAGAAGCCAGCTACGAGCAGTACTTC
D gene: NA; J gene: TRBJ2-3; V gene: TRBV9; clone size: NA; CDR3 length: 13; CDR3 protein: CASSVDLADTQYF; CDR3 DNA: TGTGCCAGCAGCGTAGATCTAGCAGATACGCAGTATTTT
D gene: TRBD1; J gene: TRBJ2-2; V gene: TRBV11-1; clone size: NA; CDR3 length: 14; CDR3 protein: CASSVDRDTGELFF; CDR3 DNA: TGTGCCAGCAGCGTGGACAGGGACACCGGGGAGCTGTTTTTT
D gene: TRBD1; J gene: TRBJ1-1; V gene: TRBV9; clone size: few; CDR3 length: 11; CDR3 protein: CASSGDREAFF; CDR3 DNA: TGTGCCAGCAGCGGGGACAGGGAAGCTTTCTTT
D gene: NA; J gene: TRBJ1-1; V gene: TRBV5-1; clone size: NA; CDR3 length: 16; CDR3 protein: CASRPLTGPRGTEAFF; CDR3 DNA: TGCGCCAGCAGACCATTGACAGGTCCTAGGGGCACTGAAGCTTTCTTT
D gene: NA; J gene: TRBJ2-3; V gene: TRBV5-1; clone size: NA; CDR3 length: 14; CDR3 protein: CASSLAPETNTQYF; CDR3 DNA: TGCGCCAGCAGCTTGGCCCCCGAGACAAATACGCAGTATTTT
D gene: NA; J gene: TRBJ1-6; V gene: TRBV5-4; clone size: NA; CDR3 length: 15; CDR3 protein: CASSKADGVNSPLHF; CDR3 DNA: TGTGCCAGCAGCAAGGCGGATGGAGTCAATTCACCCCTCCACTTT
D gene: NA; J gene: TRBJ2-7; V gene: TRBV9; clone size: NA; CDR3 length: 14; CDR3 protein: CASSVDRGFHEQYF; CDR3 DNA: TGTGCCAGCAGCGTAGACCGAGGGTTCCACGAGCAGTACTTC
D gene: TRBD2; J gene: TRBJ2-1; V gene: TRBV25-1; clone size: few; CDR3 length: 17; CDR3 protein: CASSEPSLAGAYNEQFF; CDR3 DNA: TGTGCCAGCAGTGAGCCTTCCCTAGCGGGGGCCTACAATGAGCAGTTCTTC
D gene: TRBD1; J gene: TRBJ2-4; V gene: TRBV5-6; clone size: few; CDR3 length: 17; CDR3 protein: CASSLRGQEVPKNIQYF; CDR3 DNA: TGTGCCAGCAGCTTGAGAGGACAGGAGGTCCCCAAAAACATTCAGTACTTC
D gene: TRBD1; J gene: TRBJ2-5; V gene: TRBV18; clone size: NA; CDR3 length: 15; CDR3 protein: CASSPTNRGPETQYF; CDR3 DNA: TGTGCCAGCTCTCCTACCAACAGGGGGCCAGAGACCCAGTACTTC
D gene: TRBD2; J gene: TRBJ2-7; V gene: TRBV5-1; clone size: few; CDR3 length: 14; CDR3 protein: CASSSRGGEAEQYF; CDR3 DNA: TGCGCCAGCAGCTCACGGGGGGGGGAGGCCGAGCAGTACTTC
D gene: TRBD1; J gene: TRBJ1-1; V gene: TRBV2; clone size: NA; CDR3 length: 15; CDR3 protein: CASSVGPRGYTEAFF; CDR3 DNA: TGTGCCAGCAGTGTTGGCCCCAGGGGGTATACTGAAGCTTTCTTT